This TCR beta chain was observed in a study of control samples from healthy donors and cancer patients. V was clipped by 3 bases and J by 2 bases, with 8 bases between them. Per germline, CDR1 SGDLS and CDR2 YYNGEE. CDR3 length: 13 amino acids. Here immunoSEQ multiplex PCR was the method, and the copy in TCRdb shows in-frame clones only, minus some. The data show about 94,000 clones, around nine tenths seen once. The material sequenced was blood. The V call is TRBV9, the J call TRBJ1-2, with D unresolved. The TCR was taken from a woman aged 18-29 years in good health. CDR3 nucleotides: TGTGCCAGCAGCGGGGCAGACAACTATGGCTACACCTTC. It yields the protein CASSGADNYGYTF.